Shown below are 12 T cell receptor beta chains from a single sample sequenced in a study of T cells after yellow fever vaccination. Each CDR3 protein gets one entry after TCRdb re-called the 5' RACE reads with MiXCR. The repertoire includes about 170,000 distinct CDR3 sequences, more than 9.5% of them detected once, and 36% sits in the top ten. Source: CD8+ T cells sorted from PBMCs, taken 15 days after the yellow fever booster vaccination. These TCRs come from a man aged 18 to 29 who received the YFV17D yellow fever vaccine.

The chain couples TRBV11-3 to TRBJ2-1; no clear D gene. V shed 1 base and J shed 3 bases, with 7 bases lying between them. The CDR3 sequence is 14 residues long. The V gene's germline CDR1 is SGHNT and CDR2 YENEEA. Here the CDR3 DNA reads TGTGCCAGCAGCTTAGTCGGCGGCTACAATGAGCAGTTCTTC. It translates to CASSLVGGYNEQFF.

This clonotype was detected ten times or more. The chain couples TRBV20-1 to TRBJ2-1, with D possibly being TRBD1 (6 bases). V lost 6 bases, J lost 9 bases, and 15 bases lay in between. The CDR3 is made up of 12 amino acids. Germline loops: CDR1 DFQATT, CDR2 SNEGSKA (reference sequence). The CDR3 region has the DNA TGCAGTGCCACCTCCCAGGGGACTGAGCAGTTCTTC. This sequence encodes CSATSQGTEQFF.

This chain links TRBV7-9 with TRBJ1-1; D is unresolved. The CDR3 covers 13 residues. CDR1 and CDR2 (germline): SEHNR, FQNEAQ (reference sequence). Deletions cut 5 bases from V and 0 bases from J, with 7 bases between. The CDR3 reads CASSRGMNTEAFF. CDR3 sequence (DNA): TGTGCCAGCAGCCGGGGAATGAACACTGAAGCTTTCTTT. The full variable domain, its missing parts supplied by reference TRBV7-9 and TRBJ1-1, is DTGVSQNPRHKITKRGQNVTFRCDPISEHNRLYWYRQTLGQGPEFLTYFQNEAQLEKSRLLSDRFSAERPKGSFSTLEIQRTEQGDSAMYLCASSRGMNTEAFFGQGTRLTVV.

The chain joins TRBV7-9 to TRBJ2-1; no clear D. With 1 base removed from V and 6 bases from J, the gap between germline ends came to 7 bases. The CDR3 contains 13 residues. The germline CDR1 and CDR2 sequences are SEHNR and FQNEAQ (reference sequence). The CDR3 loop is CASSLGVGNEQFF. The CDR3 DNA sequence: TGTGCCAGCAGCTTAGGAGTGGGCAATGAGCAGTTCTTC. The variable domain in full, completed from reference TRBV7-9 and TRBJ2-1, reads DTGVSQNPRHKITKRGQNVTFRCDPISEHNRLYWYRQTLGQGPEFLTYFQNEAQLEKSRLLSDRFSAERPKGSFSTLEIQRTEQGDSAMYLCASSLGVGNEQFFGPGTRLTVL.

The chain combines TRBV12-3 or TRBV12-4 with TRBJ2-4; TRBD1 or TRBD2 may be the D gene (5 bases each). This CDR3 has 16 residues. V lost 1 base and J lost 0, with 10 bases in between. The CDR3: CASSLGSGLAKNIQYF. The CDR3 bases are TGTGCCAGCAGTTTAGGATCGGGGCTAGCCAAAAACATTCAGTACTTC.

This clonotype was recorded a few times. The V gene is TRBV23-1, the J gene TRBJ2-7; 10 bases align to TRBD1. TRBV23-1 is treated as an ORF (open reading frame) with a function not yet certain. Germline trimming cut 4 bases from V and 0 bases from J; bases unmatched to any gene: 15. The CDR3 loop spans 19 amino acids. In DNA, the CDR3 is TGCGCCAGCAGTCCCCCTCCCCGGGACAGGGGAATTAGCTCCTACGAGCAGTACGTC. As protein: CASSPPPRDRGISSYEQYV.

The chain employs TRBV27 and TRBJ2-1; D tentatively reads TRBD1 or TRBD2 (5 bases each). Trimming took off 5 bases at V and 4 bases at J, with 9 bases between the two ends. The germline V gene encodes CDR1 MNHEY and CDR2 SMNVEV (reference sequence). The CDR3 has 13 residues. For the CDR3, the DNA is TGTGCCAGCAGTACGGGGCTTTACAATGAGCAGTTCTTC. Its protein product is CASSTGLYNEQFF.

This clonotype was picked up a small number of times. The V call is TRBV2, the J call TRBJ1-2; no definite D call. This CDR3 spans 8 amino acids. Germline V gene lookup returns CDR1 SNHLY and CDR2 FYNNEI. The CDR3 loop is CGRGGYTF. Written as DNA, the CDR3 is TGTGGGAGAGGTGGCTACACCTTC.

The chain carries TRBV18 and TRBJ2-7; D is unclear. Deletions cut 2 bases from V and 6 bases from J, with 11 bases between. This CDR3 spans 13 amino acids. The germline CDR1 and CDR2 sequences are KGHSH and LQKENI. DNA for the CDR3: TGTGCCAGCTCACCAGCTAAAGCGCGCGAGCAGTACGTC. Encoded protein: CASSPAKAREQYV.

The V and J genes are TRBV7-2 and TRBJ2-3; 9 nucleotides line up with TRBD2. The CDR3 covers 15 residues. With 4 bases clipped from V and 13 bases from J, the junction kept 15 bases outside the gene matches. CDR1 is SGHTA, CDR2 FQGNSA, per germline. The CDR3 region is CASSSQGLAGFIEYF. The DNA for the CDR3 is TGTGCCAGCAGCTCCCAAGGGCTAGCGGGGTTCATCGAGTATTTT.

This clonotype was observed a handful of times. CDR3 bases: TGTGCCACCAGCGCTCAGGGGGGCGGGGGGAAAACCCAGTACTTC. Protein: CATSAQGGGGKTQYF. The V gene is TRBV15, the J gene TRBJ2-5, with D tentatively TRBD2 (8 bases). Germline V gene data show CDR1 as LNHNV and CDR2 as YYDKDF (reference sequence). V was shortened by 5 bases and J by 8 bases, with 21 bases between the two germline ends. This CDR3 comprises 15 residues.

The chain carries TRBV6-5 and TRBJ1-4; D may be TRBD1 (6 bases). The CDR3 is made up of 15 amino acids. Germline V gene lookup returns CDR1 MNHEY and CDR2 SVGAGI. Deletions cut 0 bases from V and 4 bases from J, with 9 bases between. In DNA, the CDR3 is TGTGCCAGCAGTTACTCGGGGGCGCTTAATGAAAAACTGTTTTTT. Its protein is CASSYSGALNEKLFF.